The clone carrying this TCR beta chain has just one count. Antigen specificity is unknown. This specimen belongs to a study of vaccination and CD4 T cells after COVID-19. Study-wide context: Ranging from 14 to 241, the interval between dose two and post-vaccine sampling had a median of approximately 70 days. Stimulation of the cells used overlapping spike peptide pools from SARS-CoV-2 and from the common cold coronaviruses HCoV-NL63, HCoV-OC43 and HCoV-229E.

Findings and caveats of the study: Early post-infection timepoints were not included, and relatively few convalescent patients were studied.

CD4+ T cells that had been cultured provided DNA sequenced with the Oncomine TCR Beta short-read assay. Using its own MiXCR run on the PCR reads, TCRdb lists one record per CDR3 protein. Of around 21,000 distinct CDR3 sequences in the sample, approximately 59% were seen once. As to treatment: roughly 10-day PBMC culture with coronavirus spike peptide pools or control peptides (ViraFEST assay). ViraFEST sequenced TCRs after peptide-pool expansion of antigen-specific T cells. The material sequenced was CD4+ T cells from blood, cultured in vitro, taken after SARS-CoV-2 vaccination. The TCR was taken from a human donor who had recovered from COVID-19.

The CDR3 DNA reads TGCAGCGTTGAACCCTCTGCAGGGGGCAAAGCTTTCTTT. This gives the protein CSVEPSAGGKAFF. The chain combines TRBV29-1 with TRBJ1-1; 8 nucleotides agree with TRBD1. The CDR3 runs 13 residues. J was trimmed by 9 bases and V by 2 bases; bases with no gene match: 8. From germline, CDR1 is SQVTM and CDR2 ANQGSEA.